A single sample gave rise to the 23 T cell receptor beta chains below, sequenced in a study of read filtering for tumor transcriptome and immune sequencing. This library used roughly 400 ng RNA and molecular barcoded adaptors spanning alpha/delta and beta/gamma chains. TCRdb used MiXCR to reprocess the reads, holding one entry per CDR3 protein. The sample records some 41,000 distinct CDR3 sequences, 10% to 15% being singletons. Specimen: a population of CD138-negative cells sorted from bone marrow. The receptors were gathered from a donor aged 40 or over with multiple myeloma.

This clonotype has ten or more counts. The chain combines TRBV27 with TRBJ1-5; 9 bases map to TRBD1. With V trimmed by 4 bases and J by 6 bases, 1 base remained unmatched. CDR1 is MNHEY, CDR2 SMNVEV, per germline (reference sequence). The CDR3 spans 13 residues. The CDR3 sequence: CASSWDRAQPQHF. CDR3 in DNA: TGTGCCAGCAGTTGGGACAGGGCTCAGCCCCAGCATTTT.

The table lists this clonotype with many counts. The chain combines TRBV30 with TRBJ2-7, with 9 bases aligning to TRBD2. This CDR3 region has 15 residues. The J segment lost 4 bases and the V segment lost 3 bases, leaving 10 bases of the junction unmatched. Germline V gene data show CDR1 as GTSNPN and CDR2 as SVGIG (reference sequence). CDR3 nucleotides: TGTGCCTGGAGGCCGCTAGCGGGACCGGGTTACGAGCAGTACTTC. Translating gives CAWRPLAGPGYEQYF.

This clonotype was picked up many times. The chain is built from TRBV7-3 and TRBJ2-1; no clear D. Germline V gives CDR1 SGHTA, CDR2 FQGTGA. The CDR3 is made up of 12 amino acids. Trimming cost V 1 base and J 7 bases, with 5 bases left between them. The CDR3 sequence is CASSLRENEQFF. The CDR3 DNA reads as TGTGCCAGCAGCTTAAGGGAAAATGAGCAGTTCTTC.

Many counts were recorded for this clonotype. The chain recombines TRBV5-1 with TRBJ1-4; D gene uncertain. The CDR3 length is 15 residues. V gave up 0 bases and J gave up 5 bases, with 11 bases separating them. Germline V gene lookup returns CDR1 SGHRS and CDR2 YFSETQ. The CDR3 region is CASSLGLRGNEKLFF. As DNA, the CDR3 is TGCGCCAGCAGCTTGGGGCTCCGCGGGAATGAAAAACTGTTTTTT.

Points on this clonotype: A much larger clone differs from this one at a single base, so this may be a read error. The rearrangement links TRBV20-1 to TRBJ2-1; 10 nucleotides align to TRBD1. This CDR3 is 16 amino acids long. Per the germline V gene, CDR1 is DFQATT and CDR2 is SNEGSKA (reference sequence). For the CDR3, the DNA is TGCGGTGCTCCGAAATTTGGGACAGGGGACGGCAATGAGCAGTTCTTC. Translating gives CGAPKFGTGDGNEQFF.

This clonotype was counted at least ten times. In nucleotides, the CDR3 is TGCAGTGCTAGCGTCGTCAGGGACTACAATGAGCAGTTCTTC. It encodes CSASVVRDYNEQFF. The chain is built from TRBV20-1 and TRBJ2-1, with D perhaps matching TRBD1 (5 bases). Trimming took 3 bases from V and 3 from J, leaving 12 bases between them. CDR3 length: 14 residues. Germline CDR1 and CDR2: DFQATT and SNEGSKA (reference sequence).

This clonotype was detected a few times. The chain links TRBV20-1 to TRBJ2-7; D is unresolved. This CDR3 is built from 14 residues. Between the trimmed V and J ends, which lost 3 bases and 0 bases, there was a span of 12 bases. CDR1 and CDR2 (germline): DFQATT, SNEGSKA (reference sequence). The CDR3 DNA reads TGCAGTGCTAGCGGAGACCTTATCTCCTACGAGCAGTACTTC. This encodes CSASGDLISYEQYF.

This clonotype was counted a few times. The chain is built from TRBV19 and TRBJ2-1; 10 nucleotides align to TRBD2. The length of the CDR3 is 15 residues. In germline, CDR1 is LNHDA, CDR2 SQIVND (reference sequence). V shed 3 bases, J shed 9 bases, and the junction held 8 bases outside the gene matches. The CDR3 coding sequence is TGTGCCAGTAGTATCTCAGCGGGAGGGTTAAGTGAGCAGTTCTTC. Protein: CASSISAGGLSEQFF.

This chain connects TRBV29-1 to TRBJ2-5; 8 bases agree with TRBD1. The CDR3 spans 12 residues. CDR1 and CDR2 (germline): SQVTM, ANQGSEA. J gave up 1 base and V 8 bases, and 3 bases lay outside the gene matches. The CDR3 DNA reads TGCAGCACAACAGGGGGCCAAGAGACCCAGTACTTC. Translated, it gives CSTTGGQETQYF.

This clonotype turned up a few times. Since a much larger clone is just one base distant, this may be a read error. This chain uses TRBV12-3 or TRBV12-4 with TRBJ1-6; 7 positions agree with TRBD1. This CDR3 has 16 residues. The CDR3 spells CASSFRGNAYNSPRHF. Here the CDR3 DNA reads TGTGCCAGCAGTTTCAGGGGGAACGCGTATAATTCACCCCGCCACTTT.

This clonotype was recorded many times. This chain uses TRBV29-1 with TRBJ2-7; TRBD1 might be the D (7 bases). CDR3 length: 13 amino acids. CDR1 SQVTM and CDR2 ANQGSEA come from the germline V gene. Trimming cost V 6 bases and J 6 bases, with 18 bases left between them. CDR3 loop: CSVLPGGGGEQYF. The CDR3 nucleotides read TGCAGCGTCCTCCCAGGAGGGGGCGGCGAGCAGTACTTC.

The CDR3 nucleotides are TGCGCCAGCAGCTTGGATGATTGGGGCACAGATACGCAGTATTTT. Translated: CASSLDDWGTDTQYF. The J gene is TRBJ2-3, the V gene TRBV5-1; D gene unclear. This CDR3 spans 15 amino acids. Germline CDR1 reads SGHRS; CDR2 reads YFSETQ. Trimming cost V 0 bases and J 1 base, with 9 bases left between them. Looking up the rest from reference TRBV5-1 and TRBJ2-3 gives the full variable domain: KAGVTQTPRYLIKTRGQQVTLSCSPISGHRSVSWYQQTPGQGLQFLFEYFSETQRNKGNFPGRFSGRQFSNSRSEMNVSTLELGDSALYLCASSLDDWGTDTQYFGPGTRLTVL.

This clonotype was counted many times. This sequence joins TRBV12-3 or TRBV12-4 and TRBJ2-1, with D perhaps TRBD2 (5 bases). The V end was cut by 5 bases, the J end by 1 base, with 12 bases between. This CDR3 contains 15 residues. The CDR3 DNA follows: TGTGCCAGCAGTACTTACGGGATATCCTACAATGAGCAGTTCTTC. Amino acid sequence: CASSTYGISYNEQFF.

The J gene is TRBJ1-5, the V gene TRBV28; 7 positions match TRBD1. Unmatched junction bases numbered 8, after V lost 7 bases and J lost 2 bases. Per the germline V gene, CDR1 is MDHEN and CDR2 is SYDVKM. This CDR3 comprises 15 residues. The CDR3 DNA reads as TGTGCCAGCATCCTCAGGGGGAGCGGCAATCAGCCCCAGCATTTT. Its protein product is CASILRGSGNQPQHF. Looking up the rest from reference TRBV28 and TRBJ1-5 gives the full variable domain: DVKVTQSSRYLVKRTGEKVFLECVQDMDHENMFWYRQDPGLGLRLIYFSYDVKMKEKGDIPEGYSVSREKKERFSLILESASTNQTSMYLCASILRGSGNQPQHFGDGTRLSIL.

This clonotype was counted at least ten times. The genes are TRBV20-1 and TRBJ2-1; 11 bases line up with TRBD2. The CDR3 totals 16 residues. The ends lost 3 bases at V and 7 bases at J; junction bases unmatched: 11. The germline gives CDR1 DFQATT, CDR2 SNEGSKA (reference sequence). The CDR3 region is CSASRLASGRINEQFF. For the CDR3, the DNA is TGCAGTGCTAGCCGCCTAGCTAGCGGGAGGATTAATGAGCAGTTCTTC.

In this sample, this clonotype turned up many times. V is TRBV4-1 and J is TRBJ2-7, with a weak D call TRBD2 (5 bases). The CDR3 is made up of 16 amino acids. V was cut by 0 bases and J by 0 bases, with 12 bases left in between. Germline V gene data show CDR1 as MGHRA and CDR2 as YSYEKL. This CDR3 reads CASSQDIRGSSYEQYF. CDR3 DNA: TGCGCCAGCAGCCAAGACATCCGGGGTAGCTCCTACGAGCAGTACTTC.

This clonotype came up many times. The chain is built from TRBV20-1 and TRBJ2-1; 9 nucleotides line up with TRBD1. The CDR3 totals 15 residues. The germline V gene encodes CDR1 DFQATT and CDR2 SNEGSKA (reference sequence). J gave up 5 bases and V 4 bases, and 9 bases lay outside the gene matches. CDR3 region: CSAKEGTGLNNEQFF. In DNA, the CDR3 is TGCAGTGCTAAAGAGGGGACAGGGTTAAACAATGAGCAGTTCTTC.

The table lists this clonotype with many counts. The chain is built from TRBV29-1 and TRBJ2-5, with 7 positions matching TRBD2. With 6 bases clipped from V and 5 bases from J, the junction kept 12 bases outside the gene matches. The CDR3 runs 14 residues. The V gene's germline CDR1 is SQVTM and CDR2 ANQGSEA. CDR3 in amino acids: CSVGSGPVLETQYF. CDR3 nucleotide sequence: TGCAGCGTCGGTAGCGGGCCAGTGTTGGAGACCCAGTACTTC.

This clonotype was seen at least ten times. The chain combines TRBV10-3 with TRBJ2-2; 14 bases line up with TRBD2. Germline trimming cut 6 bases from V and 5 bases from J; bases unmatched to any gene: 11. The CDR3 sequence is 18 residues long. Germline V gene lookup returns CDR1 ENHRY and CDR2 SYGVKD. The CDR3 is CAIRPGLAGVMWTGELFF. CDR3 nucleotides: TGTGCCATCAGACCGGGACTAGCGGGAGTTATGTGGACCGGGGAGCTGTTTTTT.

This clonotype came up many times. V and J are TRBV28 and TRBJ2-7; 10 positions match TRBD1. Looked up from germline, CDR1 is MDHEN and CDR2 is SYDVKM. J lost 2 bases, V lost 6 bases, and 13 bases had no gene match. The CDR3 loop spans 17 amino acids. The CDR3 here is CASSSGTGVVYPYEQYF. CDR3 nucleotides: TGTGCCAGCAGCTCCGGGACAGGGGTGGTTTACCCCTACGAGCAGTACTTC.

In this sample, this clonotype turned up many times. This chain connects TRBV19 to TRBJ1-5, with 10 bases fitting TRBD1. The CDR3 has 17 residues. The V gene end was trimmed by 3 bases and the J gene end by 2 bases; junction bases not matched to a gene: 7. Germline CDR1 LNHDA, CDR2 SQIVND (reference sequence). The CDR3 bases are TGTGCCAGTAGTATGAAGGACAGGGGGTTGGGCAATCAGCCCCAGCATTTT. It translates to CASSMKDRGLGNQPQHF.

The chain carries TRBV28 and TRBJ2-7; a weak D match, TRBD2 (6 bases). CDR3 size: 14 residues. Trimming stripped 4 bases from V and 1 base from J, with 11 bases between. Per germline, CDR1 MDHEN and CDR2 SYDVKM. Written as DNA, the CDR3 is TGTGCCAGCAGTTCCTGGGGGACTTCCTACGAGCAGTACTTC. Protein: CASSSWGTSYEQYF. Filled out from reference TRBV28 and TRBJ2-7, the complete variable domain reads DVKVTQSSRYLVKRTGEKVFLECVQDMDHENMFWYRQDPGLGLRLIYFSYDVKMKEKGDIPEGYSVSREKKERFSLILESASTNQTSMYLCASSSWGTSYEQYFGPGTRLTVT.

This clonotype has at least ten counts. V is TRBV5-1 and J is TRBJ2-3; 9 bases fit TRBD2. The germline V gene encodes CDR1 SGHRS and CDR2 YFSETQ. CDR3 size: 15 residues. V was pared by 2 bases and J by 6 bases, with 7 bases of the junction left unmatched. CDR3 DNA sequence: TGCGCCAGCAGCTTCCTTAGCGGGAGAAGCGATACGCAGTATTTT. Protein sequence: CASSFLSGRSDTQYF.